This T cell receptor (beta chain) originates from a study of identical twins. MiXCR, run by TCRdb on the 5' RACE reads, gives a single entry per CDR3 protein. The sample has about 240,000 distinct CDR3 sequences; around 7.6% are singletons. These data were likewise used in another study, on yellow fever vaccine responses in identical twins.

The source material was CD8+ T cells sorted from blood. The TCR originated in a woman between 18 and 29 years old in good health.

DNA of the CDR3: TGTGCCAGCAGTGCGGACAGGGATTTTGGCAATCAGCCCCAGCATTTT. Translated, it gives CASSADRDFGNQPQHF. The rearrangement links TRBV2 to TRBJ1-5; 8 bases are shared with TRBD1. The CDR3 extends over 16 amino acids. Germline CDR1 SNHLY, CDR2 FYNNEI. V dropped 4 bases and J dropped 2; count of bases not matched to a gene: 7.